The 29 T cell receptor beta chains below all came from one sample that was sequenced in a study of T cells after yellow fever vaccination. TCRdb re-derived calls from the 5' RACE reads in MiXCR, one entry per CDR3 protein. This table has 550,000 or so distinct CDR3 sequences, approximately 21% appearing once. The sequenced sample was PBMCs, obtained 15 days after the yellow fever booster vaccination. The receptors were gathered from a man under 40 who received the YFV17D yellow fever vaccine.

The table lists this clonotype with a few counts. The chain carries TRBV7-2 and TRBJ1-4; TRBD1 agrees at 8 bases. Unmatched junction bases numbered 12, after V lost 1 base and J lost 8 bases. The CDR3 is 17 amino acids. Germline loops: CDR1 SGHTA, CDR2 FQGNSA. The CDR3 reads CASSLVGGQGLKEKLFF. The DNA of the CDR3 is TGTGCCAGCAGCTTAGTTGGAGGACAGGGCTTAAAAGAAAAACTGTTTTTT. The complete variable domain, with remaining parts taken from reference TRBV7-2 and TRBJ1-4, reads GAGVSQSPSNKVTEKGKDVELRCDPISGHTALYWYRQSLGQGLEFLIYFQGNSAPDKSGLPSDRFSAERTGGSVSTLTIQRTQQEDSAVYLCASSLVGGQGLKEKLFFGSGTQLSVL.

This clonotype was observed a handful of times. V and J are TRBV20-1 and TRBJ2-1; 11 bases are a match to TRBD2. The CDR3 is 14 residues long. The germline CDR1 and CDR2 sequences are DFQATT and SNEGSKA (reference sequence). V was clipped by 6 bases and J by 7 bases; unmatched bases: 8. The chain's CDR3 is CSAIAGGPRNEQFF. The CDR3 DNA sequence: TGCAGTGCGATAGCGGGAGGGCCAAGGAATGAGCAGTTCTTC.

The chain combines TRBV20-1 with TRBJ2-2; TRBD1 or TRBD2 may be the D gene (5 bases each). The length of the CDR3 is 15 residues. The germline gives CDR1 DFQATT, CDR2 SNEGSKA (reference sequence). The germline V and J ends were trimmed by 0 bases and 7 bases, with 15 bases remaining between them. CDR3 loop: CSARDGGPASGELFF. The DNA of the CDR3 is TGCAGTGCTAGAGATGGGGGACCAGCCAGCGGGGAGCTGTTTTTT.

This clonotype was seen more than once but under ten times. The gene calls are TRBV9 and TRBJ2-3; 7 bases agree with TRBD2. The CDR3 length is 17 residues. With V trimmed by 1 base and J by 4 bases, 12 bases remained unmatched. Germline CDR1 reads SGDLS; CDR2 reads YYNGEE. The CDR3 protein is CASSVNSGGSLPDTQYF. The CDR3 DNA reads TGTGCCAGCAGCGTAAATTCGGGCGGGAGTTTGCCAGATACGCAGTATTTT.

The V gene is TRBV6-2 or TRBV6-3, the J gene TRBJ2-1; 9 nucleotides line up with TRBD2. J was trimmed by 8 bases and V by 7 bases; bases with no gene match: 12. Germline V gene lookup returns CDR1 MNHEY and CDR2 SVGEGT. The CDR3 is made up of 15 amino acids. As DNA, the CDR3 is TGTGCCAGCAAAATCCACGGACTAGCGTTCGATGAGCAGTTCTTC. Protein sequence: CASKIHGLAFDEQFF.

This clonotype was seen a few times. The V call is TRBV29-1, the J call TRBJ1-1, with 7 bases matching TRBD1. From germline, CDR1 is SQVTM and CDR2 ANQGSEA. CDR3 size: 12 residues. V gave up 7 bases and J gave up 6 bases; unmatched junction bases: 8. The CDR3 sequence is CSALQGRAEAFF. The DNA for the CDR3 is TGCAGCGCTTTACAGGGGAGGGCTGAAGCTTTCTTT.

The CDR3 DNA reads as TGTGCCAGCAGCTTAACTCCCCGGGGCCTGAGGGAGACCCAGTACTTC. Translated, it gives CASSLTPRGLRETQYF. The chain recombines TRBV7-3 with TRBJ2-5; tentatively, D is TRBD1 or TRBD2 (5 bases each). This CDR3 region has 16 residues. Germline V gives CDR1 SGHTA, CDR2 FQGTGA. V gave up 0 bases and J gave up 5 bases, with 16 bases separating them.

CDR3 loop: CAMGQEVNQPQHF. The CDR3 nucleotides read TGTGCCATGGGACAAGAAGTCAATCAGCCCCAGCATTTT. The genes are TRBV10-3 and TRBJ1-5; D possibly corresponds to TRBD1 (6 bases). CDR3 size: 13 residues. Per the germline V gene, CDR1 is ENHRY and CDR2 is SYGVKD. Trimming cost V 9 bases and J 3 bases, with 12 bases left between them.

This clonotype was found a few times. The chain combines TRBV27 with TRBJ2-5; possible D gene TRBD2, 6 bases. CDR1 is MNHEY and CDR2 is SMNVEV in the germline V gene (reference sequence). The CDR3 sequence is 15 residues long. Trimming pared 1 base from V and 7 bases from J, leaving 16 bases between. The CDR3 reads CASSLFAGSGVTQYF. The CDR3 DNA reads TGTGCCAGCAGTTTATTTGCAGGGTCGGGGGTGACCCAGTACTTC.

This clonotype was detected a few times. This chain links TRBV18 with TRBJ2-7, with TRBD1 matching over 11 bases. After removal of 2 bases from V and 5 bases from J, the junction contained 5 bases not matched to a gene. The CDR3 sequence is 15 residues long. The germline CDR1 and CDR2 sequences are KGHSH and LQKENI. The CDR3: CASSPSGTGGNEQYF. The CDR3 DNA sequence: TGTGCCAGCTCACCATCCGGGACAGGGGGTAACGAGCAGTACTTC.

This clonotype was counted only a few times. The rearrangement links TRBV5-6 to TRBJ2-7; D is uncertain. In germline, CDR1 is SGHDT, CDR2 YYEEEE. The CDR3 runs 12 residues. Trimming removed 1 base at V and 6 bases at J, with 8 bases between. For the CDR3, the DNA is TGTGCCAGCAGCTTGCCACGAACCGAGCAGTACTTC. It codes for CASSLPRTEQYF. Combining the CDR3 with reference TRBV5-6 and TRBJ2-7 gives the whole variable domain DAGVTQSPTHLIKTRGQQVTLRCSPKSGHDTVSWYQQALGQGPQFIFQYYEEEERQRGNFPDRFSGHQFPNYSSELNVNALLLGDSALYLCASSLPRTEQYFGPGTRLTVT.

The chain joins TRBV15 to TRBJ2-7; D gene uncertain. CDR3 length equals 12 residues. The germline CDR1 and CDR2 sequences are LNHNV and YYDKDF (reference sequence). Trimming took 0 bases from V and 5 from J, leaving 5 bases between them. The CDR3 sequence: CATSRDVNEQYF. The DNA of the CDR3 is TGTGCCACCAGCAGAGACGTTAACGAGCAGTACTTC.

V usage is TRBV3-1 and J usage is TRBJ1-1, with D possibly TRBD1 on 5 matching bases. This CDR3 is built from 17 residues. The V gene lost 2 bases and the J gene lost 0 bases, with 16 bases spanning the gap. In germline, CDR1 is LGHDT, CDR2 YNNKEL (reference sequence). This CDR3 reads CASSQQGRALLNTEAFF. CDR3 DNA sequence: TGTGCCAGCAGCCAACAGGGCAGGGCCCTTCTGAACACTGAAGCTTTCTTT.

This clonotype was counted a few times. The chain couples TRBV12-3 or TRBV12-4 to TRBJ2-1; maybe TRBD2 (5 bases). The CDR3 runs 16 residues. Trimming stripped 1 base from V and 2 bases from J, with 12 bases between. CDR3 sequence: CASSLELNSAYNEQFF. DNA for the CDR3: TGTGCCAGCAGTTTAGAATTAAATAGCGCCTACAATGAGCAGTTCTTC.

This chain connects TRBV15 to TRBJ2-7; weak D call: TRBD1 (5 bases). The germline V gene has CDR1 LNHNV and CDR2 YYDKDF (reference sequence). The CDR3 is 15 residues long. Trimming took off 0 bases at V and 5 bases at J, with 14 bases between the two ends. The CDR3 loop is CATSRDRQGIHEQYF. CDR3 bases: TGTGCCACCAGCAGAGATCGTCAGGGAATACACGAGCAGTACTTC. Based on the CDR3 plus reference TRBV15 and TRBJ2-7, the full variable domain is DAMVIQNPRYQVTQFGKPVTLSCSQTLNHNVMYWYQQKSSQAPKLLFHYYDKDFNNEADTPDNFQSRRPNTSFCFLDIRSPGLGDTAMYLCATSRDRQGIHEQYFGPGTRLTVT.

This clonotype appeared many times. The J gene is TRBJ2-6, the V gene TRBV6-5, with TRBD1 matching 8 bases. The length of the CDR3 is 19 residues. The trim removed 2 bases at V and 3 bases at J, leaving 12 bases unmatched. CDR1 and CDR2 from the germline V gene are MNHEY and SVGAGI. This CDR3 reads CASSYTPGTGPFGANVLTF. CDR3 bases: TGTGCCAGCAGTTACACCCCGGGGACAGGACCCTTTGGGGCCAACGTCCTGACTTTC.

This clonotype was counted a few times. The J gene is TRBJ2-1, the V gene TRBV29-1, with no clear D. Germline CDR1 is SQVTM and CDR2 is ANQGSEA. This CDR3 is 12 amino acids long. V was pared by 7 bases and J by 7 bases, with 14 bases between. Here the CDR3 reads CSANTRRNEQFF. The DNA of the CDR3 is TGCAGCGCTAACACCAGGCGGAATGAGCAGTTCTTC.

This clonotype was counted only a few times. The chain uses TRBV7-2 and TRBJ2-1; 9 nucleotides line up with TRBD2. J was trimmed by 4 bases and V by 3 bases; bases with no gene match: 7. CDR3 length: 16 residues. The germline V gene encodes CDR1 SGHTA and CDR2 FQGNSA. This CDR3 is CASSFRGREGYNEQFF. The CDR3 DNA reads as TGTGCCAGCAGCTTCCGAGGGCGGGAGGGATACAATGAGCAGTTCTTC.

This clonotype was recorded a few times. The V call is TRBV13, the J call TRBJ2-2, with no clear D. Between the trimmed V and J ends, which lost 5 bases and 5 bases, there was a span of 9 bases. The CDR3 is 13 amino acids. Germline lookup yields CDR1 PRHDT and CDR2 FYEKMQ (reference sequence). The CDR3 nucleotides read TGTGCCAGCAGCCCTTGGGATACCGGGGAGCTGTTTTTT. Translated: CASSPWDTGELFF.

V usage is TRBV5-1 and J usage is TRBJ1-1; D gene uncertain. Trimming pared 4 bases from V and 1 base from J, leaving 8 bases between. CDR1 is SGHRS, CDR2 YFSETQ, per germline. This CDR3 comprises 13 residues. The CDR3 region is CASSSAGNTEAFF. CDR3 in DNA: TGCGCCAGCAGCAGTGCTGGGAACACTGAAGCTTTCTTT.

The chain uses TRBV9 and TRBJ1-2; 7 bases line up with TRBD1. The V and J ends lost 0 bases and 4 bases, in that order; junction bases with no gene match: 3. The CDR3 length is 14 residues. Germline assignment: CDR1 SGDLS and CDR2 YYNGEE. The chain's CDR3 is CASSVAQGIYGYTF. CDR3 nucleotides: TGTGCCAGCAGCGTAGCACAGGGGATCTATGGCTACACCTTC.

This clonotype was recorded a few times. CDR3 residues: CASSQDWGSGAEKETQYF. CDR3 sequence (DNA): TGCGCCAGCAGCCAAGATTGGGGGTCGGGGGCAGAGAAAGAGACCCAGTACTTC. V is TRBV4-3 and J is TRBJ2-5, with D possibly called TRBD1 or TRBD2 (6 bases each). Looked up from germline, CDR1 is LGHNA and CDR2 is YSLEER. Trimming removed 0 bases from V and 3 bases from J, with 20 bases in between. This CDR3 contains 18 residues.

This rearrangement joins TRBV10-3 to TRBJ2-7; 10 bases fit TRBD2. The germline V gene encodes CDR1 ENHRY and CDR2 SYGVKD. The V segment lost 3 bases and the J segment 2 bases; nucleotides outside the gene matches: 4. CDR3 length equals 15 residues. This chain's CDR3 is CAISDPGTSAYEQYF. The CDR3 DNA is TGTGCCATCAGTGACCCCGGGACTAGCGCCTACGAGCAGTACTTC.

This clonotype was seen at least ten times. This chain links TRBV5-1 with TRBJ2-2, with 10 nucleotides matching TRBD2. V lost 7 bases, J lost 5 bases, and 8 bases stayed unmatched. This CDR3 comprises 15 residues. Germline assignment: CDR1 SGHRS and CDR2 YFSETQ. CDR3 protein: CASCPGLAETGELFF. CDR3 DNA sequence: TGCGCCAGCTGCCCAGGACTAGCGGAAACCGGGGAGCTGTTTTTT.

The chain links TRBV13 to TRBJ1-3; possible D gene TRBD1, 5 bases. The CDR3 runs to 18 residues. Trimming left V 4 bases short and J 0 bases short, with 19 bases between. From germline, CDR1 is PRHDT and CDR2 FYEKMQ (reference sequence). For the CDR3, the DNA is TGTGCCAGCAGCTCGCGGGACGGGATAGCTCTCTCTGGAAACACCATATATTTT. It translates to CASSSRDGIALSGNTIYF.

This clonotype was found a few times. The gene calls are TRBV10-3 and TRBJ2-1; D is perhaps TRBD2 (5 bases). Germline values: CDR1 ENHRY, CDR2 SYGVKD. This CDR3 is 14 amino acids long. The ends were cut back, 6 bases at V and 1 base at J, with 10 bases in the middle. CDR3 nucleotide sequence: TGTGCCATCAGGATCCGGGGATCCTACAATGAGCAGTTCTTC. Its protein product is CAIRIRGSYNEQFF.

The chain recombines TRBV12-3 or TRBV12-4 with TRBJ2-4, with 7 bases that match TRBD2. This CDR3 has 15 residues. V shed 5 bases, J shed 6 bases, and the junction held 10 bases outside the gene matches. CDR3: CASSPGEGSPNIQYF. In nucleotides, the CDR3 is TGTGCCAGCAGTCCCGGGGAGGGTAGTCCAAACATTCAGTACTTC.

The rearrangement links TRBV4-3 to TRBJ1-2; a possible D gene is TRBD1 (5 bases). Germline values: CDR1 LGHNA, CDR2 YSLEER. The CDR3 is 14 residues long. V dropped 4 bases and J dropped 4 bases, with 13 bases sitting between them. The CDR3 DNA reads TGCGCCAGCAGCCTAGACCGGGGCCCCTATGGCTACACCTTC. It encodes CASSLDRGPYGYTF.

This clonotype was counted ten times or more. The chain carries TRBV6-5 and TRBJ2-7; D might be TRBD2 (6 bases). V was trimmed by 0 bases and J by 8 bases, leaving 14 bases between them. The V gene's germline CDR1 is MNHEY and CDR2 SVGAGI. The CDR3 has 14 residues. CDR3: CASSYSGLGRKQYF. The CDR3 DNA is TGTGCCAGCAGTTACTCGGGACTGGGTAGAAAGCAGTACTTC.